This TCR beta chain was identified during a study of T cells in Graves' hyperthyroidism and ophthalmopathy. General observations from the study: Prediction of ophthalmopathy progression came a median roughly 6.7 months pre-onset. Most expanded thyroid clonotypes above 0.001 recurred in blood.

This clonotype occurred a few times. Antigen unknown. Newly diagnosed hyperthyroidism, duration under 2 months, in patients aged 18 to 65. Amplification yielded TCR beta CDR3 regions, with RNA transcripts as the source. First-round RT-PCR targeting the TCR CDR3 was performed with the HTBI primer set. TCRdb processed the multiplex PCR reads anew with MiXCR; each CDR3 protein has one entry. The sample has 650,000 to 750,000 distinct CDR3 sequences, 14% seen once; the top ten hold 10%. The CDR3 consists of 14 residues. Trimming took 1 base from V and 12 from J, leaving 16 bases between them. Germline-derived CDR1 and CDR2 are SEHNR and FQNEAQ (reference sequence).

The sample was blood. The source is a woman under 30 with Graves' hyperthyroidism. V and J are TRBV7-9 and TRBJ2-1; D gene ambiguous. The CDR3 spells CASSLVAAGAGQFF. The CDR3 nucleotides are TGTGCCAGCAGCTTAGTGGCAGCTGGCGCAGGGCAGTTCTTC.